The present entry profiles one T cell receptor beta chain with its context. Its antigen is unknown. Using its own MiXCR run on the RACE reads, TCRdb lists one record per CDR3 protein. The sample comprises some 52,000 distinct CDR3 sequences, roughly a tenth of which are singletons, and about 15% rests with the top ten. Time point reported: patch test 3, about 24 weeks after DPC sensitization. Treatment indicated: therapeutic diphenylcyclopropenone sensitization with weekly scalp DPC. People who gave samples had alopecia, were 18 to 70 years old, and were suitable for DPC. This entry comes from a study of human T cells and chemical hapten exposure. Germline-derived CDR1 and CDR2 are DFQATT and SNEGSKA (reference sequence). The ends were cut back, 5 bases at V and 1 base at J, with 11 bases in the middle. This CDR3 is built from 13 residues. Study-level results: No shift was seen in TCRs above 1 in 1000 frequency with DPC sensitization.

The chain employs TRBV20-1 and TRBJ1-1; maybe TRBD1 (6 bases). The sample here was whole blood, taken in connection with sensitization to the hapten diphenylcyclopropenone (DPC). The sequence was collected from a woman aged 40 to 50 with alopecia areata. Some clones in this sample may be carry-over from other donors' samples. Here the CDR3 reads CSAAIQGNTEAFF. In DNA form, the CDR3 reads TGCAGTGCTGCGATACAGGGGAACACTGAAGCTTTCTTT.